This TCR beta chain was recorded in a study of shared clonotypes between healthy human individuals. Generated by immunoSEQ multiplex PCR, the TCRdb table keeps only in-frame clones and is missing some. The data contain some 79,000 clones, over 55% of them singletons. CDR3 size: 13 residues. Germline lookup yields CDR1 SNHLY and CDR2 FYNNEI. The V end was cut by 8 bases, the J end by 2 bases, with 13 bases between. The V gene is TRBV2, the J gene TRBJ2-7; maybe TRBD1 (5 bases). Sequencing used memory CD8+ T cells sorted from blood. Specified subset: CD45RO+ cells pooled with CCR7-negative TemRA cells. This TCR came from a man younger than 45 in good health. CDR3 coding DNA: TGTGCCAGCCAGTGGCAGGGCGCCTACGAGCAGTACTTC. Amino acids: CASQWQGAYEQYF. Looking up the rest from reference TRBV2 and TRBJ2-7 gives the full variable domain: EPEVTQTPSHQVTQMGQEVILRCVPISNHLYFYWYRQILGQKVEFLVSFYNNEISEKSEIFDDQFSVERPDGSNFTLKIRSTKLEDSAMYFCASQWQGAYEQYFGPGTRLTVT.